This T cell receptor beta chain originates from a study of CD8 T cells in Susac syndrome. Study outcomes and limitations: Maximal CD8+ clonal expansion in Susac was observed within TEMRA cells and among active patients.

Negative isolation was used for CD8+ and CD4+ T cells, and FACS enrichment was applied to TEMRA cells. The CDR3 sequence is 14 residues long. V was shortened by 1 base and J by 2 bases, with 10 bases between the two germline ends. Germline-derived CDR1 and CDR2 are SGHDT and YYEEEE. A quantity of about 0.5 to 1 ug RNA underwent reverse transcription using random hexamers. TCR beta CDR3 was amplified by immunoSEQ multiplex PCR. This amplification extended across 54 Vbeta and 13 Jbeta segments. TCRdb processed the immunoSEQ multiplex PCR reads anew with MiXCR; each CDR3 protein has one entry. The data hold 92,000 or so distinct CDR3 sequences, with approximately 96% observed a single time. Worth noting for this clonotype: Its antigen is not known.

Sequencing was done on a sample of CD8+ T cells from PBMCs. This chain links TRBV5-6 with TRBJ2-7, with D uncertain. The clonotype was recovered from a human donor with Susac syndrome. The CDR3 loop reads CASSLTDRAYEQYF. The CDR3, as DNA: TGTGCCAGCAGCTTGACGGACCGTGCCTACGAGCAGTACTTC.